The sequence of this T cell receptor (beta chain) was determined in a study of blood T cell repertoires in COVID-19. Whole-study context: The study drew acute and convalescent COVID-19 samples from the United States, Italy and Spain. Nucleic acid was either cDNA or gDNA, and it came from T cells, B-cell-depleted T cells, or PBMCs.

J gave up 2 bases and V 9 bases, and 7 bases lay outside the gene matches. This CDR3 is built from 13 residues. The germline CDR1 and CDR2 sequences are SGHAT and FQNNGV. Source study methods: Amplification from reference gene primers served as the basis for estimated nucleated cell counts. Produced via immunoSEQ multiplex PCR; TCRdb's table is partial and in-frame only. From that table come the V and J calls and clone size; the DNA was used to work out D and trimming. This table has about 120,000 clones, more than 60% appearing once. This chain connects TRBV11-2 to TRBJ2-7; 7 bases line up with TRBD1. The sample comprised peripheral blood. This receptor was obtained from a man aged 70 or older with acute or convalescent COVID-19. The CDR3 here is CARDRALTYEQYF. CDR3 bases: TGTGCCAGAGACAGGGCCTTGACCTACGAGCAGTACTTC.